A single sample is the source of the 3 T cell receptor beta chains below, sequenced in a study of tumor-infiltrating lymphocytes in primary liver carcinoma. The study extracted blood RNA from unsorted whole blood and also extracted germline DNA. The researchers produced TCR beta cDNA from roughly 500 ng total RNA with a constant-region primer. ARM-PCR was slightly modified, and three nested multiplex PCR rounds with it gave rise to the TCR beta libraries. The first two PCR rounds, around 10 cycles each, used TRBV1-TRBV30 forward primers and a C-beta reverse primer. TCRdb analysed the multiplex PCR reads with MiXCR anew, one entry per CDR3 protein. The sample has about 200,000 distinct CDR3 sequences, about 65% seen once; the top ten hold approximately 7%. Material for sequencing was peripheral blood. Receptors were obtained from a woman aged 55-69 years with primary liver carcinoma and hepatitis B virus infection.

As to this clonotype: Compared with germline, one end of the junction differs, possibly owing to a read error. The CDR3 reads CASSASGTGNSNQLQHF. The CDR3 region has the DNA TGCGCCAGCAGCGCATCCGGGACAGGAAATAGCAATCAGCTCCAGCATTTC. This chain links TRBV4-1 with TRBJ1-5; TRBD1 matches 8 bases. Germline CDR1 reads MGHRA; CDR2 reads YSYEKL. The CDR3 has 17 amino acids.

The chain carries TRBV5-1 and TRBJ2-1, with 12 bases lining up with TRBD2. V shed 3 bases, J shed 5 bases, and the junction held 9 bases outside the gene matches. CDR3 length: 17 amino acids. Germline values: CDR1 SGHRS, CDR2 YFSETQ. CDR3 residues: CASSSLAGGPHNNEQFF. CDR3 DNA sequence: TGCGCCAGCAGCTCTCTAGCGGGAGGGCCTCACAACAATGAGCAGTTCTTC.

The chain carries TRBV11-2 and TRBJ2-7; 7 bases align to TRBD2. The junction had 18 bases not matched to a gene; V was cut back by 4 bases and J by 12 bases. CDR1 and CDR2 from the germline V gene are SGHAT and FQNNGV. The CDR3 is 15 amino acids. CDR3 coding DNA: TGTGCCAGCAGCTACCTAGACAGCGGGACCTACGGGCGGTACTTC. This sequence encodes CASSYLDSGTYGRYF.